This is a list of T cell receptor beta chains from one sample in a study of cytomegalovirus exposure and HLA in healthy donors. Here immunoSEQ multiplex PCR was the method, and the copy in TCRdb shows in-frame clones only, minus some. The table has under 150,000 clones, 80% seen once. Sequenced material: PBMCs. All receptors come from a male donor in good health and CMV-seronegative. The CDR3 runs from the conserved cysteine through the conserved F or W. D genes are given only for firm matches. Expanded clones are given a class, and other clones once, few, many or no size at all.

D,J,size,V,DNA,CDR3
.,TRBJ2-7,.,TRBV21-1,TGTGCCAGCCCCGACCCCGGGGAAGGATACGAGCAGTACTTC,CASPDPGEGYEQYF
.,TRBJ1-2,.,TRBV27,TGTGCCAGCAGTTTTTTCCAGAAAATGAACTATGGCTACACCTTC,CASSFFQKMNYGYTF
TRBD1,TRBJ2-1,once,TRBV5-1,TGCGCCAGCAGCCCAAGGACAGGGGGGACAAATGAGCAGTTCTTC,CASSPRTGGTNEQFF
TRBD2,TRBJ2-1,.,TRBV5-4,TGTGCCAGCCGAAACCCGGGACTAGCGGGGAATGAGCAGTTCTTC,CASRNPGLAGNEQFF
TRBD1,TRBJ2-2,.,TRBV7-6,TGTGCCAGCAGCCTTTACAGGGACAGGACCGGGGAGCTGTTTTTT,CASSLYRDRTGELFF
TRBD1,TRBJ2-2,once,TRBV2,TGTGCCAGCGGAGGACAGGTTTCCCGAACCGGGGAGCTGTTTTTT,CASGGQVSRTGELFF
.,TRBJ2-1,.,TRBV4-1,TGCGCCAGCAGCCAAGATGGGGAAGGACAGAACTTAAACTCCTACAATGAGCAGTTCTTC,CASSQDGEGQNLNSYNEQFF
TRBD2,TRBJ2-4,.,TRBV5-6,TGTGCCAGCAGCCAGGGACTAGCGGGAGGGCCTAGTTGGGTGAGCATTCAGTACTTC,CASSQGLAGGPSWVSIQYF
.,TRBJ2-1,.,TRBV10-1,TGCGCCAGCAGTGAAGATAGGGACTATGAGCAGTTCTTC,CASSEDRDYEQFF
.,TRBJ2-7,.,TRBV19,TGTGCCAGTAGCCAAACTGACTACGAGCAGTACTTC,CASSQTDYEQYF
.,TRBJ1-1,.,TRBV30,TGTGCCTGGGCCAATCGTGAGGACACTGAAGCTTTCTTT,CAWANREDTEAFF
.,TRBJ1-1,.,TRBV6-5,TGTGCCAGCAGTACAGGGTTAATTTTGGACACTGAAGCTTTCTTT,CASSTGLILDTEAFF
TRBD2,TRBJ2-3,.,TRBV19,TGTGCCAGTAGTATAGTGCTAGCGGGAGGGCCAGCGGATACGCAGTATTTT,CASSIVLAGGPADTQYF
TRBD1,TRBJ2-7,.,TRBV7-8,TGTGCCAGCAGCTTGAATCGGGACAGACTCTACGAGCAGTACTTC,CASSLNRDRLYEQYF
TRBD1,TRBJ2-2,.,TRBV2,TGTGCCAGCAGAGGGACAGGGCCCACCGGGGAGCTGTTTTTT,CASRGTGPTGELFF
TRBD1,TRBJ1-6,.,TRBV30,TGTGCCTGGAGTACCGACAGGGGGCAGCCACCCCTCCACTTT,CAWSTDRGQPPLHF
.,TRBJ1-1,.,TRBV19,TGTGCCAAACCTTGGGAGGGTGAAGCTTTCTTT,CAKPWEGEAFF
.,TRBJ2-1,.,TRBV10-2,TGCGCCAGCAGTGAGGCGCCCGTTATAGCCAATGAGCAGTTCTTC,CASSEAPVIANEQFF
.,TRBJ2-1,.,TRBV7-9,TGTGCCAGCAGCCCTCATACAGGTTACAATGAGCAGTTCTTC,CASSPHTGYNEQFF
.,TRBJ1-4,.,TRBV27,TGTGCCAGCAGTTTACGTCAGGGAAACGAAAAACTGTTTTTT,CASSLRQGNEKLFF
.,TRBJ2-7,.,TRBV9,TGTGCCAGCAGCGTAGGTGCCCCGAGCTCCTACGAGCAGTACTTC,CASSVGAPSSYEQYF
.,TRBJ1-4,.,TRBV4-3,TGCGCCAGCAGCCGGGACTCTTCCCGTGGGGAAAAACTGTTTTTT,CASSRDSSRGEKLFF
TRBD1,TRBJ1-1,.,TRBV30,TGTGCCTGGAAAGGACAGGGACGTAACACTGAAGCTTTCTTT,CAWKGQGRNTEAFF
TRBD2,TRBJ2-5,.,TRBV7-6,TGTGCCAGCAGCCTACTAGCGGGAGTGGCCGAGACCCAGTACTTC,CASSLLAGVAETQYF
TRBD1,TRBJ1-5,.,TRBV9,TGTGCCAGCAGCGCGGGGACAGCAGATGCGCCCCAGCATTTT,CASSAGTADAPQHF
TRBD2,TRBJ2-4,.,TRBV27,TGTGCCAGCAGTTTATCGGTGGGAGGGGTGGGTATTCAGTACTTC,CASSLSVGGVGIQYF
.,TRBJ2-7,few,TRBV7-9,TGTGCCAGCAGCCCCCACGGGGGTACCTACGAGCAGTACTTC,CASSPHGGTYEQYF